A selection of T cell receptor beta chains follows, all from one sample in a study of cytomegalovirus exposure and HLA in healthy donors. Clones were read by immunoSEQ multiplex PCR, and TCRdb kept only the in-frame ones, dropping some. The sample has 200,000 or so clones, roughly 83% seen once. The sequenced sample consisted of PBMCs. These receptors all stem from a boy aged 2-9 years in good health and CMV-seronegative. CDR3s include the opening cysteine and the closing phenylalanine or tryptophan. A D gene is named only where the DNA matches it firmly. Only part of the rows carry a size: once, few, many, or a class if the clone is expanded.

j_call v_call clone_size d_call cdr3_aa cdr3_nt
TRBJ2-7 TRBV25-1 NA NA CASSPGHRGEQYF TGTGCCAGCAGTCCAGGTCATAGAGGGGAGCAGTACTTC
TRBJ2-2 TRBV25-1 NA TRBD2 CASSFPGRESGELFF TGTGCCAGCAGTTTCCCGGGGAGGGAGTCCGGGGAGCTGTTTTTT
TRBJ1-1 TRBV19 NA NA CASSMGTHTEAFF TGTGCCAGTAGTATGGGGACACACACTGAAGCTTTCTTT
TRBJ2-1 TRBV5-6 NA TRBD2 CASSAGLAGALNEQFF TGTGCCAGCAGCGCCGGACTAGCGGGAGCCCTCAATGAGCAGTTCTTC
TRBJ2-5 TRBV9 NA NA CASSVGGAETQYF TGTGCCAGCAGCGTAGGCGGGGCGGAGACCCAGTACTTC
TRBJ1-1 TRBV7-3 NA TRBD1 CASSTDREDTEAFF TGTGCCAGCAGCACAGACAGGGAGGACACTGAAGCTTTCTTT
TRBJ1-4 TRBV7-8 NA TRBD1 CASSFTGASGEKLFF TGTGCCAGCAGCTTCACAGGGGCCTCTGGTGAAAAACTGTTTTTT
TRBJ2-7 TRBV25-1 NA TRBD2 CASSGWGGGVYEQYF TGTGCCAGCAGTGGCTGGGGCGGGGGAGTCTACGAGCAGTACTTC
TRBJ2-2 TRBV7-2 NA NA CASSLEVGGPGELFF TGTGCCAGCAGCTTAGAGGTGGGGGGTCCCGGGGAGCTGTTTTTT
TRBJ1-3 TRBV6-5 few NA CASSRGGASGNTIYF TGTGCCAGCAGTCGGGGAGGAGCCTCTGGAAACACCATATATTTT
TRBJ1-2 TRBV7-2 NA NA CASSLGVAGVYGYTF TGTGCCAGCAGCTTAGGGGTGGCAGGGGTCTATGGCTACACCTTC
TRBJ2-4 TRBV19 NA NA CASSIGQGGVYIQYF TGTGCCAGTAGTATCGGGCAGGGGGGAGTATACATTCAGTACTTC
TRBJ2-1 TRBV30 NA TRBD2 CAWSTSGYNPFF TGTGCCTGGAGTACTAGCGGGTACAACCCGTTCTTC
TRBJ2-3 TRBV9 NA TRBD2 CASSVERGGSDTQYF TGTGCCAGCAGCGTAGAGCGGGGGGGGTCAGATACGCAGTATTTT
TRBJ1-2 TRBV6-5 NA TRBD1 CASSPSTGEGYGYTF TGTGCCAGCAGTCCATCGACAGGGGAGGGCTATGGCTACACCTTC
TRBJ2-4 TRBV5-8 NA NA CASSLAGGVWGENIQYF TGTGCCAGCAGCTTGGCCGGTGGCGTCTGGGGAGAAAACATTCAGTACTTC
TRBJ2-7 TRBV18 NA TRBD2 CATREGSSYEQYF TGTGCCACTAGGGAGGGGAGCTCCTACGAGCAGTACTTC
TRBJ1-2 TRBV27 NA NA CASSFGRDYGYTF TGTGCCAGCAGTTTCGGCAGGGACTATGGCTACACCTTC
TRBJ2-2 TRBV5-1 NA NA CASSLTGKNTGELFF TGCGCCAGCAGCTTGACGGGGAAGAACACCGGGGAGCTGTTTTTT
TRBJ2-5 TRBV7-8 NA NA CASSLVSGEETQYF TGTGCCAGCAGCTTAGTGTCGGGGGAAGAGACCCAGTACTTC
TRBJ2-7 TRBV11-2 NA TRBD2 CASSLGSGSGGTYEQYF TGTGCCAGCAGCTTAGGTAGCGGGTCTGGGGGGACCTACGAGCAGTACTTC